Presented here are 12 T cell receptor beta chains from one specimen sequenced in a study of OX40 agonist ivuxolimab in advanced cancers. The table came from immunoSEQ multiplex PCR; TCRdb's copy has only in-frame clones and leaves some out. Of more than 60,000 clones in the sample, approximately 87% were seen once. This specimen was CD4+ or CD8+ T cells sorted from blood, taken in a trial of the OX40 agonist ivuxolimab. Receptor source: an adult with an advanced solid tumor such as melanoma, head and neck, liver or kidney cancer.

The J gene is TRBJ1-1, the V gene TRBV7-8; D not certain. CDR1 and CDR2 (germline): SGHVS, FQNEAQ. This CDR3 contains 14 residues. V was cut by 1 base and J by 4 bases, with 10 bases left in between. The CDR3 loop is CASSLVGWGTEAFF. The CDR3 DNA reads TGTGCCAGCAGCTTAGTGGGGTGGGGCACTGAAGCTTTCTTT.

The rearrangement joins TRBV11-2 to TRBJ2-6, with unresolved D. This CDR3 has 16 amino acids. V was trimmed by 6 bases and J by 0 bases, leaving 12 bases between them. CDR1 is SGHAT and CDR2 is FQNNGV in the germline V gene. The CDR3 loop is CASRFLRTSGANVLTF. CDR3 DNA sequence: TGTGCCAGCAGGTTCCTACGTACCTCTGGGGCCAACGTCCTGACTTTC.

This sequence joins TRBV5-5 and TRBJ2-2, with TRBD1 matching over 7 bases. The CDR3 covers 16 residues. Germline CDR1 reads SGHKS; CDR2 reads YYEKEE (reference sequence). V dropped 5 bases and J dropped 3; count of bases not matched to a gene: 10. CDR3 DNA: TGTGCCAGCAGTCGGAAAGGGGGCGCGGACACCGGGGAGCTGTTTTTT. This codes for CASSRKGGADTGELFF.

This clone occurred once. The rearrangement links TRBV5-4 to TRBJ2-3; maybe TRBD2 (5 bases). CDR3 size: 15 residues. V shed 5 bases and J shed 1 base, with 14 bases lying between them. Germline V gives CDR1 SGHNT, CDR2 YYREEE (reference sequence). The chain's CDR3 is CASREWGARTDTQYF. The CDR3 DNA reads TGTGCCAGCAGGGAATGGGGAGCTCGCACAGATACGCAGTATTTT.

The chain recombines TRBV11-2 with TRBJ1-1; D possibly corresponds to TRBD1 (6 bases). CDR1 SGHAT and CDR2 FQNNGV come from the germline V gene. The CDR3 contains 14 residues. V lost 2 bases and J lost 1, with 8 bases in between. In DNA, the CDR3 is TGTGCCAGCAGCTTAACGGGACAGAACACTGAAGCTTTCTTT. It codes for CASSLTGQNTEAFF. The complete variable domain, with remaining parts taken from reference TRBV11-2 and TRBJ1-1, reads EAGVAQSPRYKIIEKRQSVAFWCNPISGHATLYWYQQILGQGPKLLIQFQNNGVVDDSQLPKDRFSAERLKGVDSTLKIQPAKLEDSAVYLCASSLTGQNTEAFFGQGTRLTVV.

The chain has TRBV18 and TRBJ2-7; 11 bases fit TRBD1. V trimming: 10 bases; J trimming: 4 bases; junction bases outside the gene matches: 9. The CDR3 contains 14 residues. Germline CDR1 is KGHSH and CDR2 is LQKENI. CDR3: CATAGQGASYEQYF. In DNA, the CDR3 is TGTGCCACTGCCGGACAGGGGGCAAGTTACGAGCAGTACTTC.

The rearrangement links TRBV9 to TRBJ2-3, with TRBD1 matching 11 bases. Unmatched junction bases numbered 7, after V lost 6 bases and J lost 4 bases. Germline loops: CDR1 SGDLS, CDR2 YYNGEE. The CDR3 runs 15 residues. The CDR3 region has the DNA TGTGCCAGCACTAAAGGACAGGGGGCTCCAGATACGCAGTATTTT. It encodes CASTKGQGAPDTQYF.

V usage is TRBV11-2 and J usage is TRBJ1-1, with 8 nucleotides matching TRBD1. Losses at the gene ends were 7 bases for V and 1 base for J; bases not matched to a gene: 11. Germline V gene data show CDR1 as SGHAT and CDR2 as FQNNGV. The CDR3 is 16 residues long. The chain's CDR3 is CASNRGIGQGNTEAFF. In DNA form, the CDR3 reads TGTGCCAGCAACCGGGGTATAGGACAGGGGAACACTGAAGCTTTCTTT.

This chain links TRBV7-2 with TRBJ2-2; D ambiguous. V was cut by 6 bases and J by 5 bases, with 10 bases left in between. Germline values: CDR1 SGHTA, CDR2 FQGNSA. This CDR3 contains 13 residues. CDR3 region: CASRLRATGELFF. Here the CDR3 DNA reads TGTGCCAGCAGATTACGGGCGACCGGGGAGCTGTTTTTT.

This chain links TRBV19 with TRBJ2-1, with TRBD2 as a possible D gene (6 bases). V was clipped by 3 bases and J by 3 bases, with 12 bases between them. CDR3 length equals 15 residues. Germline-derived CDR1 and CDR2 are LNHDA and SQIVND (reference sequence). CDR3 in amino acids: CASSIAGSNYNEQFF. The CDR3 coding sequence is TGTGCCAGTAGTATCGCGGGGTCCAACTACAATGAGCAGTTCTTC.

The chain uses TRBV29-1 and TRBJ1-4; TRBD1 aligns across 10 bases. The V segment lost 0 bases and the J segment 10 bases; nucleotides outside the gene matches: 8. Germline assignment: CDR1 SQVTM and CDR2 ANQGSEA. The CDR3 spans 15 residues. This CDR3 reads CSVEERQGARGKLFF. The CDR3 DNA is TGCAGCGTTGAAGAAAGACAGGGGGCTCGGGGAAAACTGTTTTTT.

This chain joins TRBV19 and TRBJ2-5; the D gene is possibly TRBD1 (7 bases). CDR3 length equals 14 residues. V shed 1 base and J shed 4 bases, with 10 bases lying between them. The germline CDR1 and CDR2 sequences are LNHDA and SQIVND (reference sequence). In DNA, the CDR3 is TGTGCCAGTAGTATAGCAGGGGGGCGAGAGACCCAGTACTTC. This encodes CASSIAGGRETQYF.